Here is one T cell receptor (beta chain) with its context. The target antigen is unknown. This sample is drawn from a study of T cell responses to AZD1222 COVID-19 vaccine. Whole-study findings and limits: Donors, mostly white British, included more females; clonal diversity was possibly underestimated. With two AZD1222 doses given, Spike-specific TCR breadth and depth both rose. Reportedly, nearly half the spike-specific TCRs target unmutated variant regions.

The table came from immunoSEQ multiplex PCR; TCRdb's copy has only in-frame clones and leaves some out. The profile shows roughly 90,000 clones, approximately 83% of them singletons. CDR1 SGHNT and CDR2 YENEEA come from the germline V gene. V dropped 5 bases and J dropped 3 bases, with 15 bases sitting between them. This CDR3 has 15 residues. This sequence joins TRBV11-3 and TRBJ2-3; D unresolved. The sample in question was peripheral blood, obtained on day 0 of AZD1222 vaccination. The TCR sequence derives from an adult in good health. As DNA, the CDR3 is TGTGCCAGCAGCCCTCAGGTGGTCGGGACAGATACGCAGTATTTT. Encoded protein: CASSPQVVGTDTQYF.